These 12 T cell receptor beta chains share one sample of origin, sequenced in a study of shared clonotypes between healthy human individuals. Naive CD8 cells comprised CD45RO-negative, CCR7-positively selected cells, excluding terminally differentiated effector memory CD45RA+ cells. TCRdb keeps only in-frame clones here, not all; method: immunoSEQ multiplex PCR. The sample records around 600,000 clones, roughly 98% being singletons. What was sequenced was naive CD8+ T cells sorted from blood. The receptors come from a man in his thirties or forties in good health.

The V and J genes are TRBV15 and TRBJ2-3, with TRBD1 identical over 8 bases. V shed 2 bases, J shed 3 bases, and the junction held 1 base outside the gene matches. The germline gives CDR1 LNHNV, CDR2 YYDKDF (reference sequence). CDR3 length: 14 residues. CDR3 residues: CATSRWTGTDTQYF. The CDR3 nucleotides read TGTGCCACCAGCAGATGGACAGGGACAGATACGCAGTATTTT. The variable domain in full, completed from reference TRBV15 and TRBJ2-3, reads DAMVIQNPRYQVTQFGKPVTLSCSQTLNHNVMYWYQQKSSQAPKLLFHYYDKDFNNEADTPDNFQSRRPNTSFCFLDIRSPGLGDTAMYLCATSRWTGTDTQYFGPGTRLTVL.

This chain joins TRBV9 and TRBJ2-3; 8 bases agree with TRBD2. Germline CDR1 is SGDLS and CDR2 is YYNGEE. There are 16 residues in the CDR3. Trimming at V came to 4 bases and at J to 2 bases, leaving 9 bases not matched to a gene. CDR3 sequence reads: CASSTHGAGATDTQYF. The CDR3, as DNA: TGTGCCAGCAGCACCCACGGAGCGGGAGCCACAGATACGCAGTATTTT.

This rearrangement joins TRBV7-8 to TRBJ2-7; D unclear. The CDR3 runs 13 residues. The germline CDR1 and CDR2 sequences are SGHVS and FQNEAQ. The germline V and J ends were trimmed by 6 bases and 0 bases, with 9 bases remaining between them. The CDR3 DNA sequence: TGTGCCAGCAGAGGAGTCTTCTCCTACGAGCAGTACTTC. Amino acid sequence: CASRGVFSYEQYF.

This rearrangement joins TRBV7-9 to TRBJ2-2; 8 bases match TRBD2. CDR1 SEHNR and CDR2 FQNEAQ come from the germline V gene (reference sequence). The V and J ends lost 7 bases and 5 bases, in that order; junction bases with no gene match: 6. The CDR3 has 14 residues. CDR3 in DNA: TGTGCCAGCATGAAACTAGCGGCAACCGGGGAGCTGTTTTTT. This translates into CASMKLAATGELFF.

The V and J genes are TRBV10-2 and TRBJ2-1; the D gene is possibly TRBD1 (5 bases). This CDR3 comprises 14 residues. V was pared by 0 bases and J by 2 bases, with 5 bases between. Per germline, CDR1 WSHSY and CDR2 SAAADI. The DNA of the CDR3 is TGCGCCAGCAGTGAGTCAGGGGCCTACAATGAGCAGTTCTTC. Residues: CASSESGAYNEQFF.

This chain joins TRBV14 and TRBJ2-7; no firm D call. The germline gives CDR1 SGHDN, CDR2 FVKESK. The CDR3 sequence is 13 residues long. V lost 3 bases, J lost 5 bases, and 11 bases lay in between. CDR3 protein: CASSQVEDHEQYF. The CDR3 coding sequence is TGTGCCAGCAGCCAGGTAGAGGACCACGAGCAGTACTTC.

This CDR3 reads CASSGRDIQGYGYTF. The CDR3 DNA sequence: TGTGCCAGCAGCGGCCGGGACATCCAAGGTTATGGCTACACCTTC. V and J are TRBV9 and TRBJ1-2; TRBD1 might be the D (6 bases). V lost 3 bases, J lost 5 bases, and 17 bases lay in between. The CDR3 spans 15 residues. Germline values: CDR1 SGDLS, CDR2 YYNGEE.

For the CDR3, the DNA is TGTGCCAGCATCCACCAACAGGCCGGTACCTACGAGCAGTACTTC. Its translation is CASIHQQAGTYEQYF. This sequence joins TRBV27 and TRBJ2-7; a possible D gene is TRBD1 (5 bases). Germline CDR1 and CDR2: MNHEY and SMNVEV (reference sequence). This CDR3 region has 15 residues. V was cut by 7 bases and J by 2 bases, with 18 bases left in between.

The V call is TRBV7-8, the J call TRBJ1-5; TRBD1 is a possible D gene (6 bases). The V gene lost 5 bases and the J gene lost 6 bases, with 20 bases spanning the gap. This CDR3 region has 16 residues. Germline CDR1 SGHVS, CDR2 FQNEAQ. This chain's CDR3 is CASSISGYREGQPQHF. The CDR3 DNA is TGTGCCAGCAGCATTAGTGGGTACAGGGAGGGTCAGCCCCAGCATTTT.

This clone was recorded only once. The genes are TRBV19 and TRBJ1-2; a weak D match, TRBD1 (5 bases). V was trimmed by 3 bases and J by 5 bases, leaving 10 bases between them. The length of the CDR3 is 13 residues. Germline CDR1 and CDR2: LNHDA and SQIVND (reference sequence). CDR3 in DNA: TGTGCCAGTAGTATTCGACAGAATTATGGCTACACCTTC. It encodes CASSIRQNYGYTF.

The V call is TRBV5-1, the J call TRBJ2-2; the D is unclear. The CDR3 extends over 17 amino acids. Trimming took 0 bases from V and 0 from J, leaving 12 bases between them. Germline values: CDR1 SGHRS, CDR2 YFSETQ. In nucleotides, the CDR3 is TGCGCCAGCAGCTTGGAGGTTGGCAGGACGAACACCGGGGAGCTGTTTTTT. Amino acids: CASSLEVGRTNTGELFF.

The chain is built from TRBV7-6 and TRBJ2-1; 8 bases line up with TRBD2. CDR1 SGHVS and CDR2 FNYEAQ come from the germline V gene. The V and J ends lost 5 bases and 7 bases, in that order; junction bases with no gene match: 1. CDR3 length equals 12 residues. The CDR3 DNA sequence: TGTGCCAGCAGCAGACTAGCGAATGAGCAGTTCTTC. This translates into CASSRLANEQFF.